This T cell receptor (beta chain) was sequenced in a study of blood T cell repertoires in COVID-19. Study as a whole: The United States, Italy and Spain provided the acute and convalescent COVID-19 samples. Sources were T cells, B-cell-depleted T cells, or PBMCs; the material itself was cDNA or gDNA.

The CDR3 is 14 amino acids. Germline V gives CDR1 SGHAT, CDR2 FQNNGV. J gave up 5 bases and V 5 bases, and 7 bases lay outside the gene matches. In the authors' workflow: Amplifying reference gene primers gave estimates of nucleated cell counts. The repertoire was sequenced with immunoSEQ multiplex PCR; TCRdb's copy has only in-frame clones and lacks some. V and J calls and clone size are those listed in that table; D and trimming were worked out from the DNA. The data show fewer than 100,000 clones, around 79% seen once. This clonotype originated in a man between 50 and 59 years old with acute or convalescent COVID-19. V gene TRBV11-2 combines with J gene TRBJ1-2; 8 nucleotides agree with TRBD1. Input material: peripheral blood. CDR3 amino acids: CASSPGGALYGYTF. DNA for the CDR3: TGTGCCAGCAGCCCAGGGGGCGCATTGTATGGCTACACCTTC.